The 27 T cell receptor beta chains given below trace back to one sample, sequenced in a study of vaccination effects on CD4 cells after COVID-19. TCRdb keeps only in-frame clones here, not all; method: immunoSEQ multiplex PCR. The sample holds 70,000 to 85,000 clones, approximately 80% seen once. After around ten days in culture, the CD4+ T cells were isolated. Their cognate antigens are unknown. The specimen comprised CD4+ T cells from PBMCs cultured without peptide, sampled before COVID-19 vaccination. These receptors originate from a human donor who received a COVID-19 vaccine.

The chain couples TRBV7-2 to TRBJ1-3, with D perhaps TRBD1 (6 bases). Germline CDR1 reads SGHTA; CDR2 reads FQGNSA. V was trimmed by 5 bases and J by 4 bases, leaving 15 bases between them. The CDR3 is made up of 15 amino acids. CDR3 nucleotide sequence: TGTGCCAGCAGCCCTGGCCGGACAGCCGGAAACACCATATATTTT. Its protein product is CASSPGRTAGNTIYF.

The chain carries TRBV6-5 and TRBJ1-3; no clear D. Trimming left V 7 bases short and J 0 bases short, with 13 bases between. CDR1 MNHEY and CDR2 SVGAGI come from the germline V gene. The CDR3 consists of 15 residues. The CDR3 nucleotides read TGTGCCAGCATGCTGTCCCGGGACTCTGGAAACACCATATATTTT. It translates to CASMLSRDSGNTIYF.

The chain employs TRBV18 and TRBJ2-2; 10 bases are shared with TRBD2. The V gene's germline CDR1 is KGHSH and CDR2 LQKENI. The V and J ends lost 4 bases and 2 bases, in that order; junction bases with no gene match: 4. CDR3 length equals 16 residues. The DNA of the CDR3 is TGTGCCAGCTCACTCCGGACTAGCGGAAACACCGGGGAGCTGTTTTTT. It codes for CASSLRTSGNTGELFF.

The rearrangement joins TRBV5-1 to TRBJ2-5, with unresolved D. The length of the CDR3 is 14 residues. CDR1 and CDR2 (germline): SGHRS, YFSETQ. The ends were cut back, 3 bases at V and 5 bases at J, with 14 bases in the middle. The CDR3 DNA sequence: TGCGCCAGCAGCTCGGAGACTGCCGGGGAGACCCAGTACTTC. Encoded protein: CASSSETAGETQYF.

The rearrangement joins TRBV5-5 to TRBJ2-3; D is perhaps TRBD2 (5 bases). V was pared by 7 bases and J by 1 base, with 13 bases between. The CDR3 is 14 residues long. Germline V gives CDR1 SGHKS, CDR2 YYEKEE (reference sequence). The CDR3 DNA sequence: TGTGCCAGCGAATTCCCCGGGGGCACAGATACGCAGTATTTT. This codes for CASEFPGGTDTQYF. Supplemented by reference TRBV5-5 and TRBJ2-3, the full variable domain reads DAGVTQSPTHLIKTRGQQVTLRCSPISGHKSVSWYQQVLGQGPQFIFQYYEKEERGRGNFPDRFSARQFPNYSSELNVNALLLGDSALYLCASEFPGGTDTQYFGPGTRLTVL.

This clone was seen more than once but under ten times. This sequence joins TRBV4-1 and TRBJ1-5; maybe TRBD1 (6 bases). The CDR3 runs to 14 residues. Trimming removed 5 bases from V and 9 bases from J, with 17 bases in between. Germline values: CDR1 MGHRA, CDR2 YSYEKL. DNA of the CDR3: TGCGCCAGCAGCGAGCGGACTGTAGGGGGGCCCCAGCATTTT. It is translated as CASSERTVGGPQHF.

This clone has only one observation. CDR3 sequence reads: CASSSVYRLASTDTQYF. CDR3 nucleotide sequence: TGTGCCAGCAGCTCGGTATACCGACTAGCCAGCACAGATACGCAGTATTTT. This rearrangement joins TRBV5-4 to TRBJ2-3; 7 bases line up with TRBD2. V shed 3 bases, J shed 0 bases, and the junction held 10 bases outside the gene matches. This CDR3 is 17 amino acids long. Per germline, CDR1 SGHNT and CDR2 YYREEE (reference sequence).

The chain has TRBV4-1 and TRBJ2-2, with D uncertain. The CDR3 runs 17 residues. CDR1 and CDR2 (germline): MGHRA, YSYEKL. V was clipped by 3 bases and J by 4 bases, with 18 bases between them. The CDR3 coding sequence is TGCGCCAGCAGCCATGAGACTGTTGCTGACGGCACCGGGGAGCTGTTTTTT. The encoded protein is CASSHETVADGTGELFF.

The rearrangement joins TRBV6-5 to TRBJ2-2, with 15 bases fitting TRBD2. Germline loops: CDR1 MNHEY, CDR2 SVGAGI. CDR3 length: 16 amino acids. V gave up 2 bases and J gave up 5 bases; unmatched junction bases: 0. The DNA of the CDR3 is TGTGCCAGCAGTTACGGACTAGCGGGAGGGACCGGGGAGCTGTTTTTT. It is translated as CASSYGLAGGTGELFF.

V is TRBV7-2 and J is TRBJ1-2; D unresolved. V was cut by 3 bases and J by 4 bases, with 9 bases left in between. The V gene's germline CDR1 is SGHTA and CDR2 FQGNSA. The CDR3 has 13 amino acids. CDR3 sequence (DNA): TGTGCCAGCAGCTTGACGGAGATCTATGGCTACACCTTC. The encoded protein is CASSLTEIYGYTF.

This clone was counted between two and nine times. CDR3 loop: CASSFKSSYNEQFF. As DNA, the CDR3 is TGTGCCAGCAGTTTCAAGAGCTCCTACAATGAGCAGTTCTTC. The chain is built from TRBV6-6 and TRBJ2-1; no firm D call. Trimming stripped 4 bases from V and 0 bases from J, with 7 bases between. The CDR3 consists of 14 residues. CDR1 is MNHNY and CDR2 is SVGAGI in the germline V gene (reference sequence).

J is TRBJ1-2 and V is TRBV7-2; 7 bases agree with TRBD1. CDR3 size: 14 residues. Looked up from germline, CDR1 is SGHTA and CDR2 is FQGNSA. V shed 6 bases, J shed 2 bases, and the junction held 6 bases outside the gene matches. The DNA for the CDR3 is TGTGCCAGCAGTACCCAGGGGGGGAACTATGGCTACACCTTC. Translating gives CASSTQGGNYGYTF.

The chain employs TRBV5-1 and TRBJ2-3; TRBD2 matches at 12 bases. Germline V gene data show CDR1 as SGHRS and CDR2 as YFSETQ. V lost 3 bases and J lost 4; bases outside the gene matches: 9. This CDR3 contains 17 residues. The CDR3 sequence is CASSSLPTSGGADTQYF. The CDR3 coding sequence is TGCGCCAGCAGCTCTCTCCCGACTAGCGGGGGTGCAGATACGCAGTATTTT.

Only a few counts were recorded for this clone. The chain's CDR3 is CASSPPSVDEQYV. Here the CDR3 DNA reads TGTGCCAGCAGCCCCCCCAGCGTAGACGAGCAGTACGTC. The rearrangement links TRBV14 to TRBJ2-7; D uncertain. Germline V gene sequence: CDR1 SGHDN, CDR2 FVKESK. The CDR3 spans 13 residues. V lost 4 bases, J lost 5 bases, and 12 bases lay in between.

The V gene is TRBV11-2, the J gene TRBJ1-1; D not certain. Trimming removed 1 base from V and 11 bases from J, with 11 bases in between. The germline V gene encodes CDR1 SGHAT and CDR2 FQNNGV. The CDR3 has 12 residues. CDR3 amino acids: CASSLVGKEAFF. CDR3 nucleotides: TGTGCCAGCAGCTTAGTTGGGAAGGAGGCTTTCTTT.

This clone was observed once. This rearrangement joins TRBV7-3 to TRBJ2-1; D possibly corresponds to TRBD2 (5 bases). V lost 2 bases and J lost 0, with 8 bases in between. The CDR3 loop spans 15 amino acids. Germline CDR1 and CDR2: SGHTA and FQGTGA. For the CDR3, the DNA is TGTGCCAGCAGCTTATTGGGGAGCTCCTACAATGAGCAGTTCTTC. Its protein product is CASSLLGSSYNEQFF.

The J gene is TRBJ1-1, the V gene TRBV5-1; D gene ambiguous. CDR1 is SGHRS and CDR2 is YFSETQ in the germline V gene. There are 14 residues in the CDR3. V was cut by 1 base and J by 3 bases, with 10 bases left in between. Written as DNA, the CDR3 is TGCGCCAGCAGCTTGTCGGGGTTCGACACTGAAGCTTTCTTT. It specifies CASSLSGFDTEAFF.

The CDR3 nucleotides are TGTGCCAGCAGTCTCCGGGACTGGGACTATGGCTACACCTTC. It encodes CASSLRDWDYGYTF. This chain connects TRBV6-5 to TRBJ1-2; D perhaps matches TRBD1 (5 bases). The germline V and J ends were trimmed by 5 bases and 3 bases, with 13 bases remaining between them. The germline V gene encodes CDR1 MNHEY and CDR2 SVGAGI. This CDR3 spans 14 amino acids.

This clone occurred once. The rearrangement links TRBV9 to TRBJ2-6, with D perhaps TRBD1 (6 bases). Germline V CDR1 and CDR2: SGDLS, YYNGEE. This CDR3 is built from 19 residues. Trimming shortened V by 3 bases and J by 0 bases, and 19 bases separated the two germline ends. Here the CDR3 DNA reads TGTGCCAGCAGCGCAGTTGGACAGAGCTTTAACTCTGGGGCCAACGTCCTGACTTTC. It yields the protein CASSAVGQSFNSGANVLTF.

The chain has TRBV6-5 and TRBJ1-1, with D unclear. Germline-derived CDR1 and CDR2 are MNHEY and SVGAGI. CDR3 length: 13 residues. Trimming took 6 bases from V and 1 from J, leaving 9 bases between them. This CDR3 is CASSVSQNTEAFF. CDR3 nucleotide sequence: TGTGCCAGCAGCGTGTCCCAGAACACTGAAGCTTTCTTT.

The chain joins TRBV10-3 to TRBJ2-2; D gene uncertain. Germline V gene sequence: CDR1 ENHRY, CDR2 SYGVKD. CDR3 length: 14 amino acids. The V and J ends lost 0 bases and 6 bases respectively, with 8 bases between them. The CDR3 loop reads CAISESMGSGELFF. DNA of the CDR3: TGTGCCATCAGTGAGTCGATGGGATCCGGGGAGCTGTTTTTT.

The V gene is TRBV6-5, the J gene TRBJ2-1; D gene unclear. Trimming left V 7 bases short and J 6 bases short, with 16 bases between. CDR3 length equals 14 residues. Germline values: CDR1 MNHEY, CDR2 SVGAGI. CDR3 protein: CASILRSGGNEQFF. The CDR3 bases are TGTGCCAGCATCCTACGGAGTGGTGGCAATGAGCAGTTCTTC.

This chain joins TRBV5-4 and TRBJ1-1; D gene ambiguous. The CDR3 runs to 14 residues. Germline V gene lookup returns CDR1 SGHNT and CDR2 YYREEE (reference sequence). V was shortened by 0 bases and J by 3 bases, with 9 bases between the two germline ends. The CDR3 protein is CASSLEAADTEAFF. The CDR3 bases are TGTGCCAGCAGCTTGGAGGCAGCGGACACTGAAGCTTTCTTT.

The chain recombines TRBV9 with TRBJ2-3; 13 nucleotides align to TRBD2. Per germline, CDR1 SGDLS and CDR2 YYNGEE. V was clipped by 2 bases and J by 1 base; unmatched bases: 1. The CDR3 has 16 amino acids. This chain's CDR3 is CASSVGTSGGTDTQYF. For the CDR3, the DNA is TGTGCCAGCAGCGTCGGGACTAGCGGGGGCACAGATACGCAGTATTTT.

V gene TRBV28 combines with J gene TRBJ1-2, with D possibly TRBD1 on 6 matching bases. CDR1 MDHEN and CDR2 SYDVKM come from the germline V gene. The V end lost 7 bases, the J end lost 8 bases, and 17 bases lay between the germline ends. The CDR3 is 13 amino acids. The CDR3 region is CASTTEGVRGYTF. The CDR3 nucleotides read TGTGCCAGCACCACCGAGGGGGTACGGGGCTACACCTTC.

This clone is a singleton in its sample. CDR3 coding DNA: TGTGCCACCAGTGGGGCACCACAAGAGACCCAGTACTTC. Its protein product is CATSGAPQETQYF. V is TRBV24-1 and J is TRBJ2-5; D is unresolved. The CDR3 contains 13 residues. Germline V gene sequence: CDR1 KGHDR, CDR2 SFDVKD. V gave up 5 bases and J gave up 2 bases, with 8 bases separating them.

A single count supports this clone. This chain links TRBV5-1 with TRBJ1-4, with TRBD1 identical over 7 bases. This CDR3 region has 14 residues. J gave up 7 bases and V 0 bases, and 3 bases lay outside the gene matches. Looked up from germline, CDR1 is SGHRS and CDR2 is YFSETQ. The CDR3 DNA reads TGCGCCAGCAGCTTGGCCAGGGGGAGTGAAAAACTGTTTTTT. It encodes CASSLARGSEKLFF.